This T cell receptor beta chain was recovered during a study of cytomegalovirus exposure and HLA in healthy donors. Study results and caveats: It is likely that the observed cluster of highly shared sequence variants was a sequencing artifact.

This clone was observed once. Its antigen remains unidentified. Germline assignment: CDR1 LGHNA and CDR2 YSLEER. Losses at the gene ends were 2 bases for V and 0 bases for J; bases not matched to a gene: 1. This CDR3 comprises 15 residues. The PCR had 60 Vbeta and 13 Jbeta primers. Assay used: immunoSEQ multiplex PCR; TCRdb lists only in-frame clones, some missing. The sample has more than 60,000 clones; over 75% are singletons. This TCR was sampled from a male donor in good health and CMV-seropositive. Sequencing input: PBMCs. The rearrangement uses TRBV4-3 and TRBJ2-7; TRBD2 matches 10 bases. The CDR3, as DNA: TGCGCCAGCAGCCAAACTAGCGGGGTCTCCTACGAGCAGTACTTC. Its protein is CASSQTSGVSYEQYF.